This T cell receptor (beta chain) was recovered during a study of T-cell reconstitution after alpha-beta-depleted transplantation in children. Study results and caveats: At around two months after transplant, the alpha-beta T cells were reportedly derived from several hundred expanded clones that came from non-depleted graft cells.

Molecular barcoding with unique molecular identifiers was used for the TCRbeta library. TCRdb re-called the PCR reads with MiXCR, one entry per CDR3 protein. The table shows roughly 790,000 distinct CDR3 sequences, with under 20% occurring only once. The table lists this clonotype with a few counts. The antigen remains unidentified. The CDR3 has 16 residues. The ends were cut back, 4 bases at V and 4 bases at J, with 19 bases in the middle. Germline CDR1 reads SGHDN; CDR2 reads FVKESK. This chain connects TRBV14 to TRBJ1-1; maybe TRBD1 (5 bases). Sequenced material: PBMCs, mostly from graft donor cells, taken 360 days after TCRalphabeta/CD19-depleted stem cell transplant. This sequence was found in a male patient younger than 18 who had a stem cell transplant for acute lymphoblastic leukemia, so the T cells may come from the graft donor. This chain's CDR3 is CASSPMPLGEGTEAFF. CDR3 nucleotides: TGTGCCAGCAGCCCCATGCCCCTGGGGGAGGGCACTGAAGCTTTCTTT.